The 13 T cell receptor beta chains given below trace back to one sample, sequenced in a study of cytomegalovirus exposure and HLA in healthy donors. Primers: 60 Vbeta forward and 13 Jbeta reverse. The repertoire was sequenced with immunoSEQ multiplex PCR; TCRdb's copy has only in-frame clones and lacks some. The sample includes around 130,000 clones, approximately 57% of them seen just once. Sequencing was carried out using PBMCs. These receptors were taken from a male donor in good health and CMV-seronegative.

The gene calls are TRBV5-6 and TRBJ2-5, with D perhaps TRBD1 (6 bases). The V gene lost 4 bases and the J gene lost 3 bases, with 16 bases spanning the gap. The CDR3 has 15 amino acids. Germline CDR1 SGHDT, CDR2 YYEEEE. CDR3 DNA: TGTGCCAGCAGCCCGGGGACACCTAATGAAGAGACCCAGTACTTC. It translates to CASSPGTPNEETQYF.

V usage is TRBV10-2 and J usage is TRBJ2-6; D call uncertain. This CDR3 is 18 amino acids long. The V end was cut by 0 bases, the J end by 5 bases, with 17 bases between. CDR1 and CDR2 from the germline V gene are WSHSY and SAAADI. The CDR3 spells CASSESWAGYGRANVLTF. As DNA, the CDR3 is TGCGCCAGCAGTGAGTCCTGGGCTGGATACGGCAGGGCCAACGTCCTGACTTTC.

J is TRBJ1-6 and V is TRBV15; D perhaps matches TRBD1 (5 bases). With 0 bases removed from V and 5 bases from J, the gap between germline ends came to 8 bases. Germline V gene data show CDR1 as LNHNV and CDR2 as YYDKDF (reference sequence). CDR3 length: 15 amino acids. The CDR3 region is CATSRDIGDNSPLHF. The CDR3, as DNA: TGTGCCACCAGCAGAGATATAGGGGATAATTCACCCCTCCACTTT.

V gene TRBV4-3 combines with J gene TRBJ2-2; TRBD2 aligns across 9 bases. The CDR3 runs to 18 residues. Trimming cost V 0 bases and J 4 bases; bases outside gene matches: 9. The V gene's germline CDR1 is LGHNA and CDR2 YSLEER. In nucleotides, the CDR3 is TGCGCCAGCAGCCAAGATTATCTAGCGGGGTTATCCACCGGGGAGCTGTTTTTT. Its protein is CASSQDYLAGLSTGELFF.

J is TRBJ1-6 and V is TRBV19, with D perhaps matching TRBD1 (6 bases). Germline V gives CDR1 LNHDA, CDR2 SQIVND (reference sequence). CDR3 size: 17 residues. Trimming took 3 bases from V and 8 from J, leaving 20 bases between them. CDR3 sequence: CASSIQVGGHTDSPLHF. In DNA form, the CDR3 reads TGTGCCAGTAGTATTCAAGTTGGGGGACACACCGATTCACCCCTCCACTTT.

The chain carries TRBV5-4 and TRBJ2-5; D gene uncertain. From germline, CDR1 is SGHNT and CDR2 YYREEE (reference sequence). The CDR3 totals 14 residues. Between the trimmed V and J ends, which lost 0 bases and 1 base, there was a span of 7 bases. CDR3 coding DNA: TGTGCCAGCAGCTTGGGAACAAGCCAAGAGACCCAGTACTTC. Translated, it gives CASSLGTSQETQYF.

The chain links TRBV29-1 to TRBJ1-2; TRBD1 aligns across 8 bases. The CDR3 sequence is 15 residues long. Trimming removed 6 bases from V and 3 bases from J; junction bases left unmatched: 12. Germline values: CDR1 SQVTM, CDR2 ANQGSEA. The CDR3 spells CSVARGRSYDYGYTF. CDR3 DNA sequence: TGCAGCGTCGCCAGGGGGCGTTCTTATGACTATGGCTACACCTTC.

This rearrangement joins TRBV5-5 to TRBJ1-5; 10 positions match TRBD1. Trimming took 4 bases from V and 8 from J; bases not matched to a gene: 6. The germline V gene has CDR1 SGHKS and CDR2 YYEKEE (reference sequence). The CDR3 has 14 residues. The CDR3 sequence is CASSQTGGMEPQHF. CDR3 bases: TGTGCCAGCAGCCAGACAGGGGGCATGGAGCCCCAGCATTTT.

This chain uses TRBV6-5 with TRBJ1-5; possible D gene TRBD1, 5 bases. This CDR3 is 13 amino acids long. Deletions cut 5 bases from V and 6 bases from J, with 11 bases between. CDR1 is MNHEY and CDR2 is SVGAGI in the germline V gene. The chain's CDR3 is CASSPGGVQPQHF. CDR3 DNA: TGTGCCAGCAGTCCTGGGGGGGTTCAGCCCCAGCATTTT.

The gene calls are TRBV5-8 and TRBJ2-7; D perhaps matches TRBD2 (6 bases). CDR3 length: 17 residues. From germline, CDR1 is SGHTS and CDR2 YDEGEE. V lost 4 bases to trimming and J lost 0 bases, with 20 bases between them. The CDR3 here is CASSLTRGGGTSYEQYF. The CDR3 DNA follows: TGTGCCAGCAGCCTTACGCGGGGAGGAGGGACCTCCTACGAGCAGTACTTC.

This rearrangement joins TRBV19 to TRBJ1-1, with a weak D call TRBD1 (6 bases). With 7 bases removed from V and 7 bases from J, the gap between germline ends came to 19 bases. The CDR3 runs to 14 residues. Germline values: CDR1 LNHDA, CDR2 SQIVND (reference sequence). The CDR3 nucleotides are TGTGCCAGTACATTTGGGGGGGGCAGCGGTGAAGCTTTCTTT. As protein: CASTFGGGSGEAFF. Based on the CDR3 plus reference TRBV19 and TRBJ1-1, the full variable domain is DGGITQSPKYLFRKEGQNVTLSCEQNLNHDAMYWYRQDPGQGLRLIYYSQIVNDFQKGDIAEGYSVSREKKESFPLTVTSAQKNPTAFYLCASTFGGGSGEAFFGQGTRLTVV.

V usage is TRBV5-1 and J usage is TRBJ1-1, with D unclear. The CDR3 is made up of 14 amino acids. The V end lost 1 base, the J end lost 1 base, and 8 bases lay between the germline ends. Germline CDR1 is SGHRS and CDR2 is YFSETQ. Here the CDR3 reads CASSLTPENTEAFF. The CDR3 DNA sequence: TGCGCCAGCAGCTTGACTCCCGAGAACACTGAAGCTTTCTTT.

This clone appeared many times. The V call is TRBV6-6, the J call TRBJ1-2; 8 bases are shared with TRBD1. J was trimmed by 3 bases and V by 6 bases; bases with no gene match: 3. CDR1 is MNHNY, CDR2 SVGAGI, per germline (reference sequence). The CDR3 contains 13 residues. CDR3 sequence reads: CASRAGGDYGYTF. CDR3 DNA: TGTGCCAGCAGGGCAGGGGGCGACTATGGCTACACCTTC.